Given below is one T cell receptor (beta chain) in context. The antigen is not known. The data were obtained in a study of cytotoxic CD8 clonotypes in ibrutinib-treated CLL. Findings and limits, study-wide: Clonality correlated strongly with circulating CD8+ T cells and exceeded age-matched healthy donors at baseline. Sampling times (in sustained-remission versus progressing patients) were not the same.

Here immunoSEQ multiplex PCR was the method, and the copy in TCRdb shows in-frame clones only, minus some. Found here are more than 200,000 clones, about three quarters of them singletons; the top ten hold less than 20%. Germline values: CDR1 SGHRS, CDR2 YFSETQ. The CDR3 length is 15 residues. The V end lost 0 bases, the J end lost 5 bases, and 15 bases lay between the germline ends. The V gene is TRBV5-1, the J gene TRBJ2-7; D is possibly TRBD1 (6 bases). This sequence was found in a human donor with chronic lymphocytic leukemia. Sequencing was performed on PBMCs, taken after 24 months of ibrutinib treatment. CDR3 sequence (DNA): TGCGCCAGCAGCTTGGAGGGGCAGGGGACCCACGAGCAGTACTTC. It codes for CASSLEGQGTHEQYF.